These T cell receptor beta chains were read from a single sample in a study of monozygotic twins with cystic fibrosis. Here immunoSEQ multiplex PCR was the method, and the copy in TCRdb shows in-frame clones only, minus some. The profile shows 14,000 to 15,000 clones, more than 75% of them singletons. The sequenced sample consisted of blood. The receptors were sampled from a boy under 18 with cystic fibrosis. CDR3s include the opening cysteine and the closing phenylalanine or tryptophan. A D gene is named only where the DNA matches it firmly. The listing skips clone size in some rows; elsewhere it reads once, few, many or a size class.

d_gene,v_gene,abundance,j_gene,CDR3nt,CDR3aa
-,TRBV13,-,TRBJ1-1,TGTGCCAGCCTAAGATCCCCAGGATTCAACACTGAAGCTTTCTTT,CASLRSPGFNTEAFF
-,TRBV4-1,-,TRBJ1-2,TGCGCCAGCAGCCAAGATAGGAATATGTTAATATTC,CASSQDRNMLIF
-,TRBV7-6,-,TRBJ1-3,TGTGCCAGCAGCGGCAGTCGCTCTGGAAACACCATATATTTT,CASSGSRSGNTIYF
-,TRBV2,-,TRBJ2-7,TGTGCCAGCACCATGGCAGCCTACGAGCAGTACTTC,CASTMAAYEQYF
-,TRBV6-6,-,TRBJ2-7,TGTGCCAGCAGTTACGACACTTCCTACGAGCAGTACTTC,CASSYDTSYEQYF
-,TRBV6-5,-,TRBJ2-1,TGTGCCAGCGGCGGATACAATGAGCAGTTCTTC,CASGGYNEQFF
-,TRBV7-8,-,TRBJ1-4,TGTGCCAGCAGCTTAGCGGTGGGCTTCAATGAAAAACTGTTTTTT,CASSLAVGFNEKLFF
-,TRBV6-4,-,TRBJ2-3,TGTGCCAGCAGTGACTCGGGGAAACCGACTGATACGCAGTATTTT,CASSDSGKPTDTQYF
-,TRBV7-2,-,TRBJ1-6,TGTGCCAGCAACAGGGACGGTAGCTCCTATAATTCACCCCTCCACTTT,CASNRDGSSYNSPLHF
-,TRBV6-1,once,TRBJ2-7,TGTGCCAGCAGTGCCGAGGAGGTACCCTACGAGCAGTACTTC,CASSAEEVPYEQYF
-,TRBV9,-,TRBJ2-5,TGTGCCAGCAGCGTAACGTCAGCACGTTCGGGGACCCAGTACTTC,CASSVTSARSGTQYF